The following is a T cell receptor beta chain sequence with its context. Antigen specificity is unknown. Trimming took 4 bases from V and 3 from J, leaving 10 bases between them. Per the germline V gene, CDR1 is LNHDA and CDR2 is SQIVND (reference sequence). The length of the CDR3 is 13 residues. Some clones are missing from TCRdb's copy, which holds only in-frame ones; the method was immunoSEQ multiplex PCR. This repertoire shows nearly 80,000 clones, around 85% found once; its top ten account for over 3%. The sample is drawn from a study of OX40 agonist ivuxolimab in advanced cancers. Whole-study results and caveats: Compared with others, partial responders at 0.1-3.0 mg/kg displayed clonal expansion among the lowest. Expanded clones belonging to CD8+ T cells outnumbered, on average, those of CD4+.

The sequence came from an adult with an advanced solid tumor such as melanoma, head and neck, liver or kidney cancer. The chain combines TRBV19 with TRBJ2-7; D might be TRBD2 (6 bases). The material sequenced was CD4+ or CD8+ T cells sorted from blood, taken in a trial of the OX40 agonist ivuxolimab. The CDR3 DNA reads as TGTGCCAGTAGTAGGGGAGGAGGCTACGAGCAGTACTTC. Protein sequence: CASSRGGGYEQYF. Together with reference TRBV19 and TRBJ2-7, the CDR3 gives the full variable domain: DGGITQSPKYLFRKEGQNVTLSCEQNLNHDAMYWYRQDPGQGLRLIYYSQIVNDFQKGDIAEGYSVSREKKESFPLTVTSAQKNPTAFYLCASSRGGGYEQYFGPGTRLTVT.